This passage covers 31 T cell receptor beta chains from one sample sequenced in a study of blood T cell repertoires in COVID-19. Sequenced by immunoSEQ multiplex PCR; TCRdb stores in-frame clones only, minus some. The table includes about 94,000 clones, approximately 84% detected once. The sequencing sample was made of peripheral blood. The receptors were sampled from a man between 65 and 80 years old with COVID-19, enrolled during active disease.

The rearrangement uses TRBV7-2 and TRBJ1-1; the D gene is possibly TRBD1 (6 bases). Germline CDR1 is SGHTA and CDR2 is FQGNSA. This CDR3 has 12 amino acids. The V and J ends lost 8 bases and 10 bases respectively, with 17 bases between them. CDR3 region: CASFLGRGLAFF. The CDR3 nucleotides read TGTGCCAGCTTCCTGGGCAGGGGCTTAGCTTTCTTT. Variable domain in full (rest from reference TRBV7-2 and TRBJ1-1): GAGVSQSPSNKVTEKGKDVELRCDPISGHTALYWYRQSLGQGLEFLIYFQGNSAPDKSGLPSDRFSAERTGGSVSTLTIQRTQQEDSAVYLCASFLGRGLAFFGQGTRLTVV.

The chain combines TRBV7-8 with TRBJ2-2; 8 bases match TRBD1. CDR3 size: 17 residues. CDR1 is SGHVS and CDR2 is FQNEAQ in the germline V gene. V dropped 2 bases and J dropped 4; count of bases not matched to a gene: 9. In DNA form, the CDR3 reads TGTGCCAGCAGCTTATGGACAGGGTCGAAAACCACCGGGGAGCTGTTTTTT. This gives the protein CASSLWTGSKTTGELFF.

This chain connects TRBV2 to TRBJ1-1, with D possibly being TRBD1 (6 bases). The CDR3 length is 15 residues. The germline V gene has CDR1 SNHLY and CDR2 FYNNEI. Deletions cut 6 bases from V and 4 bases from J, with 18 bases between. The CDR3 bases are TGTGCCAGCAGCCCAACCACAGGGTCGGGCACTGAAGCTTTCTTT. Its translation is CASSPTTGSGTEAFF.

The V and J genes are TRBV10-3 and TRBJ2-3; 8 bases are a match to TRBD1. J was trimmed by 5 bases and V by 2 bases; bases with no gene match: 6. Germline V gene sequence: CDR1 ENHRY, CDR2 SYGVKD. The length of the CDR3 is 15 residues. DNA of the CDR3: TGTGCCATCAGTGAGCCCGACAGGGGCGGAGATACGCAGTATTTT. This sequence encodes CAISEPDRGGDTQYF.

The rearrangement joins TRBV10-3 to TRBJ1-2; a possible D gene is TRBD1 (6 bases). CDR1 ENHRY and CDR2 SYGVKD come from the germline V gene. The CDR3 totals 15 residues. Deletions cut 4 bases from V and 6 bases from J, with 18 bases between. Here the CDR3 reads CAISVSGTTSNGYTF. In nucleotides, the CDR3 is TGTGCCATCAGTGTATCAGGGACAACCTCCAATGGCTACACCTTC.

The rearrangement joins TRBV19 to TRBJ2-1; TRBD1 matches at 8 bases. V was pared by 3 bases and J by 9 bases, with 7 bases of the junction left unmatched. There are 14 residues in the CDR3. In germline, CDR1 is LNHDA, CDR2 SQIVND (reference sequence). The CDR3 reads CASSMTQGASEQFF. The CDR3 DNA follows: TGTGCCAGTAGTATGACTCAGGGGGCAAGTGAGCAGTTCTTC.

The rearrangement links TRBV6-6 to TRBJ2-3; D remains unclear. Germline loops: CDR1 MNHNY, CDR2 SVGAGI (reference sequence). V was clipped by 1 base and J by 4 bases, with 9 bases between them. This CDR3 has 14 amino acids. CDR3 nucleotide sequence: TGTGCCAGCAGTTACTGGGCTTCTTCAGATACGCAGTATTTT. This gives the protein CASSYWASSDTQYF.

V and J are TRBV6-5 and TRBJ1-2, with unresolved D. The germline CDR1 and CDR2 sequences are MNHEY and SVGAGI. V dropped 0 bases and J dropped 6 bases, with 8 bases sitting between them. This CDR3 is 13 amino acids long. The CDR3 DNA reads TGTGCCAGCAGTTACTCGGAGGTCGATGGCTACACCTTC. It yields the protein CASSYSEVDGYTF.

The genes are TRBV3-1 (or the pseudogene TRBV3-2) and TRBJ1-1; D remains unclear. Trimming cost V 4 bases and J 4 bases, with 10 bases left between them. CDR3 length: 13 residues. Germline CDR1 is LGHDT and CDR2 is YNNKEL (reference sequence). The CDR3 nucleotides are TGTGCCAGCAGCCTGACGGGGAGCACTGAAGCTTTCTTT. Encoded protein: CASSLTGSTEAFF.

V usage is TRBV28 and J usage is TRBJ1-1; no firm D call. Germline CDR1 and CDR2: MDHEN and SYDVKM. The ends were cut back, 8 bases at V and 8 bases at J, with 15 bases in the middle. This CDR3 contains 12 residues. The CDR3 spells CASRDTLQEAFF. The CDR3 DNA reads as TGTGCCAGCCGAGACACACTCCAGGAAGCTTTCTTT.

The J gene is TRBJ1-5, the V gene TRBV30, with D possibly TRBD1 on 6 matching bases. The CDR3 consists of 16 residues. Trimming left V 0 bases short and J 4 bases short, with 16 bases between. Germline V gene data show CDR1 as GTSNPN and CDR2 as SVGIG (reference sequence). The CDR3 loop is CAWSVSGGLGNQPQHF. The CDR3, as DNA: TGTGCCTGGAGTGTATCTGGGGGCCTCGGGAATCAGCCCCAGCATTTT.

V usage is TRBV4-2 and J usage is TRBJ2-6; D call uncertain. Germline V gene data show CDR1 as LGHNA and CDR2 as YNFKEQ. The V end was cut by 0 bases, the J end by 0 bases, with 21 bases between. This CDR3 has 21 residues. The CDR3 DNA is TGTGCCAGCAGCCAAGAAGCCCCCCAGCCGAGGATGGTCTCTGGGGCCAACGTCCTGACTTTC. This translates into CASSQEAPQPRMVSGANVLTF.

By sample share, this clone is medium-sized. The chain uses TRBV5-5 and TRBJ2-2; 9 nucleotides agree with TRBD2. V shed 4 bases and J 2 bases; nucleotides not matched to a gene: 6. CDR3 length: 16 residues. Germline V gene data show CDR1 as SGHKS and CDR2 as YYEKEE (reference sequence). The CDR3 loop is CASSTKRGDNTGELFF. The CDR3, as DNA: TGTGCCAGCAGCACCAAGCGGGGGGACAACACCGGGGAGCTGTTTTTT.

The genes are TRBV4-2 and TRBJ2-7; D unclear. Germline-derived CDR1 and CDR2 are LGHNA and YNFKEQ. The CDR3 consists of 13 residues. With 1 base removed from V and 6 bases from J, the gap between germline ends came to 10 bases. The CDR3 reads CASSQVPSSEQYF. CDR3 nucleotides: TGTGCCAGCAGCCAAGTCCCGAGCTCCGAGCAGTACTTC.

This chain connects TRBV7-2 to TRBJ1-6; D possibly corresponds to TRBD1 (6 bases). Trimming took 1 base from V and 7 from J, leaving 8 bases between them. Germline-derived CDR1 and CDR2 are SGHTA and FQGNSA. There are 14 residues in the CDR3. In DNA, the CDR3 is TGTGCCAGCAGCTTAGAGGGGGTAAATTCACCCCTCCACTTT. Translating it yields CASSLEGVNSPLHF.

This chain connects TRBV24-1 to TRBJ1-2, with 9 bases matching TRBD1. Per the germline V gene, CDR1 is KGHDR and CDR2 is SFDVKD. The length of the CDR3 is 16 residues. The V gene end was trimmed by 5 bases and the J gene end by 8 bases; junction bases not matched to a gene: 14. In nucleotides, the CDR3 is TGTGCCACCAGTGTCTCCGGGACAGGGCCCTACGGGGGCTACACCTTC. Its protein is CATSVSGTGPYGGYTF.

CDR3 sequence reads: CASSLVSSYGYTF. The CDR3 region has the DNA TGTGCCAGCAGCTTGGTATCTAGCTATGGCTACACCTTC. The chain joins TRBV5-5 to TRBJ1-2, with D hard to call. CDR1 SGHKS and CDR2 YYEKEE come from the germline V gene (reference sequence). This CDR3 is 13 amino acids long. Trimming took 0 bases from V and 4 from J, leaving 7 bases between them.

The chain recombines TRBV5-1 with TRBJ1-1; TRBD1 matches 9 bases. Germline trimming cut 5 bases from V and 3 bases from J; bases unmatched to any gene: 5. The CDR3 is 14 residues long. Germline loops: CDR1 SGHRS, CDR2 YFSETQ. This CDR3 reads CASSRQGGYTEAFF. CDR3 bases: TGCGCCAGCAGTCGACAGGGGGGATACACTGAAGCTTTCTTT.

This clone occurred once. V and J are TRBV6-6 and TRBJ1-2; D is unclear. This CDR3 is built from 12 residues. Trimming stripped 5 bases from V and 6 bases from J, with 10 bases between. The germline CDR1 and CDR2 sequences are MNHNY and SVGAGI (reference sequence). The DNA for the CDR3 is TGTGCCAGCAGTCCGACCACTAATGGCTACACCTTC. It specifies CASSPTTNGYTF.

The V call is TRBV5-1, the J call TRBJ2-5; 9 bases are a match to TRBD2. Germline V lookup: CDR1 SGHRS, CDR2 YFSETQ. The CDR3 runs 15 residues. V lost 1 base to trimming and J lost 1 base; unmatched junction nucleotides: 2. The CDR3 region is CASSLQRGAQETQYF. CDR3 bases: TGCGCCAGCAGCTTGCAGCGGGGGGCCCAAGAGACCCAGTACTTC.

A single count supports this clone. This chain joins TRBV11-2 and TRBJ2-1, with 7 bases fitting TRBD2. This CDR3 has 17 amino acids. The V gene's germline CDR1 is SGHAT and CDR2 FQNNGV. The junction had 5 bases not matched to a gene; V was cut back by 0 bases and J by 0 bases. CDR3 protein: CASSLDGVAGSYNEQFF. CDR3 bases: TGTGCCAGCAGCTTAGATGGAGTAGCGGGCTCCTACAATGAGCAGTTCTTC.

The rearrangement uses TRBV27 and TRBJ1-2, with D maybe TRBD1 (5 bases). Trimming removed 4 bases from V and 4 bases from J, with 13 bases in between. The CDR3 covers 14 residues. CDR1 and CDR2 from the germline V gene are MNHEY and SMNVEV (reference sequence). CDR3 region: CASSSRDGSYGYTF. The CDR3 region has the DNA TGTGCCAGCAGTTCAAGGGACGGGAGCTATGGCTACACCTTC.

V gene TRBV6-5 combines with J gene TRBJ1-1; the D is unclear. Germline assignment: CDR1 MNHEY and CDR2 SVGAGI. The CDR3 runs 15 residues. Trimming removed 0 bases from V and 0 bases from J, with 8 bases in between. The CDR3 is CASSYSKELNTEAFF. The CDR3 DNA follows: TGTGCCAGCAGTTACTCGAAGGAGTTGAACACTGAAGCTTTCTTT.

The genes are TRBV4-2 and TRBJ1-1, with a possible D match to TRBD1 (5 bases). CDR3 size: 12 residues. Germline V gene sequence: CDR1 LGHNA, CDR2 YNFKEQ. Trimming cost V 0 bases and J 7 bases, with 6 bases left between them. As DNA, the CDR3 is TGTGCCAGCAGCCAAGATACAGGTGAAGCTTTCTTT. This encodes CASSQDTGEAFF.

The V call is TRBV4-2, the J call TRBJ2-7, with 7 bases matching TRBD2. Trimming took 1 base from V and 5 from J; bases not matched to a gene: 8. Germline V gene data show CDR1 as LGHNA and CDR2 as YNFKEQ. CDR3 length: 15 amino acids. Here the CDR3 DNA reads TGTGCCAGCAGCCAAGGTAGCGGGTTCCTAAACGAGCAGTACTTC. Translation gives CASSQGSGFLNEQYF.

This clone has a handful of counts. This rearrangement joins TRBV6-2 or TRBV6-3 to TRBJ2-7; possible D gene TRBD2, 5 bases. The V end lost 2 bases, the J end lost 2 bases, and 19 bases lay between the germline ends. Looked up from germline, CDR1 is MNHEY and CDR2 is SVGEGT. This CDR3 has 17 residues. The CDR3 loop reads CASSYLARAGQTYEQYF. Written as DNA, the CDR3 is TGTGCCAGCAGTTACCTGGCCCGGGCGGGTCAAACCTACGAGCAGTACTTC.

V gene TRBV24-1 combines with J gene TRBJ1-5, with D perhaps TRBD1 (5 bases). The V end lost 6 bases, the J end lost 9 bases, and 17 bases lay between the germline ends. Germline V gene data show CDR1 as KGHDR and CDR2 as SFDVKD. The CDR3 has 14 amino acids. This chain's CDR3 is CATSRGDPGSPQHF. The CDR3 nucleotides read TGTGCCACCAGTCGGGGGGACCCGGGATCGCCCCAGCATTTT.

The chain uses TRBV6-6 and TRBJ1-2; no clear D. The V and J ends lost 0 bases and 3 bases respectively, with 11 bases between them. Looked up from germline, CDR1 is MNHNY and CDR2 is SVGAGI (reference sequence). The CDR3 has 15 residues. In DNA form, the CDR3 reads TGTGCCAGCAGTTACTCGTGGAGCCTGGACTATGGCTACACCTTC. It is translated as CASSYSWSLDYGYTF.

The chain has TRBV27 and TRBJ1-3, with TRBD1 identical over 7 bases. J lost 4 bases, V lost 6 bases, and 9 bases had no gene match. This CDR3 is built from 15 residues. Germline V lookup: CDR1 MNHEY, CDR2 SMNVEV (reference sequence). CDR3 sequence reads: CASSLTGNRGNTIYF. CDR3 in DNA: TGTGCCAGCAGCTTGACAGGGAATAGGGGAAACACCATATATTTT.

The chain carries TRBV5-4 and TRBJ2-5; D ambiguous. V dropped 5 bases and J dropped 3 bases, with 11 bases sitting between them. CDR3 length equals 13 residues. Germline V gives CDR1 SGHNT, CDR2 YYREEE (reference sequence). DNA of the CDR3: TGTGCCAGCAGTGCTTCGGTGGAAGAGACCCAGTACTTC. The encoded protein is CASSASVEETQYF.

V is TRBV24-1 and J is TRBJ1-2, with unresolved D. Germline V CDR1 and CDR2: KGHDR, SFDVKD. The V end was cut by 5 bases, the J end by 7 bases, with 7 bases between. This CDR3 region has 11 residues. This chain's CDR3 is CATSGGGGYTF. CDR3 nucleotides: TGTGCCACCAGTGGGGGAGGTGGCTACACCTTC.